The rows below give T cell receptor beta chains drawn from one sample of a study of blood T cells in healthy people across ages. From the 5' RACE reads, TCRdb called clonotypes with MiXCR, one entry per CDR3 protein. The table lists approximately 800,000 distinct CDR3 sequences, 58% of them singletons. The sample consisted of blood. The receptor source for this set is a young man in good health. Both conserved end residues are part of each CDR3. The D gene is left open where the match is weak. Clone size, where shown, is once, few, many, or a class for clones that have expanded.

clone_size: once
v_call: TRBV12-3/TRBV12-4
d_call: -
j_call: TRBJ2-3
cdr3_nt: TGTGCCAGCACCCTTTCAGATACGCAGTATTTT
cdr3_aa: CASTLSDTQYF

clone_size: -
v_call: TRBV5-1
d_call: -
j_call: TRBJ2-5
cdr3_nt: TGCGCCAGCAGCTTGGAGGCGAGACTCGGGGAAGAGACCCAGTACTTC
cdr3_aa: CASSLEARLGEETQYF

clone_size: -
v_call: TRBV7-8
d_call: TRBD1
j_call: TRBJ2-1
cdr3_nt: TGTGCCAGCAGCTTACTAGGGGGACAGGGGAGAGTCAATGAGCAGTTCTTC
cdr3_aa: CASSLLGGQGRVNEQFF

clone_size: many
v_call: TRBV20-1
d_call: -
j_call: TRBJ2-7
cdr3_nt: TGCAGTGCTAGAGATGGGGGACGCATGCACGAGCAGTACTTC
cdr3_aa: CSARDGGRMHEQYF

clone_size: few
v_call: TRBV14
d_call: -
j_call: TRBJ1-2
cdr3_nt: TGTGCCAGCAGCGAACGAGGGAAACAGATCTATGGCTACACCTTC
cdr3_aa: CASSERGKQIYGYTF

clone_size: many
v_call: TRBV7-2
d_call: -
j_call: TRBJ1-2
cdr3_nt: TGTGCCAGCTCTTTTTTCGGGGGCGTCGGTCGGGGCTACACCTTC
cdr3_aa: CASSFFGGVGRGYTF

clone_size: -
v_call: TRBV27
d_call: -
j_call: TRBJ2-3
cdr3_nt: TGTGCCAGCAGTTCCAGGGGACTATCATTTTGGAATACGCAGTATTTT
cdr3_aa: CASSSRGLSFWNTQYF

clone_size: -
v_call: TRBV14
d_call: TRBD2
j_call: TRBJ2-3
cdr3_nt: TGTGCCAGCAGCCCCCAACCCGGACTAGCGGAGGGCGCAGATACGCAGTATTTT
cdr3_aa: CASSPQPGLAEGADTQYF

clone_size: -
v_call: TRBV9
d_call: -
j_call: TRBJ1-2
cdr3_nt: TGTGCCAGCAGCCCTGGTAGCGGGATGGACTATGGCTACACCTTC
cdr3_aa: CASSPGSGMDYGYTF

clone_size: -
v_call: TRBV29-1
d_call: TRBD1
j_call: TRBJ2-5
cdr3_nt: TGCAGCGTTTCTGGGACAGGGAACGGGCAGTACTTC
cdr3_aa: CSVSGTGNGQYF

clone_size: -
v_call: TRBV29-1
d_call: -
j_call: TRBJ2-3
cdr3_nt: TGCAGCGTTCGTGGCACTAGTTGGGATACGCAGTATTTT
cdr3_aa: CSVRGTSWDTQYF

clone_size: -
v_call: TRBV3-1
d_call: TRBD2
j_call: TRBJ2-1
cdr3_nt: TGTGTCAGCAGCGGCGGGAGTACCTACAATGAGCAGTTCTTC
cdr3_aa: CVSSGGSTYNEQFF

clone_size: -
v_call: TRBV12-3/TRBV12-4
d_call: -
j_call: TRBJ2-1
cdr3_nt: TGTGCCAGCAGTTCCTCCCGTTCGGGCGGCTACAATGAGCAGTTCTTC
cdr3_aa: CASSSSRSGGYNEQFF

clone_size: -
v_call: TRBV20-1
d_call: -
j_call: TRBJ1-1
cdr3_nt: TGCAGTGCTCCCGATCCGTTGATGAACACTGAAGCTTTCTTT
cdr3_aa: CSAPDPLMNTEAFF

clone_size: -
v_call: TRBV21-1
d_call: -
j_call: TRBJ2-6
cdr3_nt: TGTGCAGGAGGTGCTGGGGCCAACGTCCTGACTTTC
cdr3_aa: CAGGAGANVLTF

clone_size: few
v_call: TRBV27
d_call: TRBD2
j_call: TRBJ2-1
cdr3_nt: TGTGCCAGCAGGCGGCTAGCGGGGGCCTTCTCCTACAATGAGCAGTTCTTC
cdr3_aa: CASRRLAGAFSYNEQFF

clone_size: -
v_call: TRBV7-9
d_call: -
j_call: TRBJ1-5
cdr3_nt: TGTGCCAGCAGCTTAGGCTCAGGGGTAGGGAATCAGCCCCAGCATTTT
cdr3_aa: CASSLGSGVGNQPQHF

clone_size: -
v_call: TRBV6-2/TRBV6-3
d_call: TRBD1
j_call: TRBJ2-7
cdr3_nt: TGTGCCAGCAGTGGGGACAGGGACAACGAGCAGTACTTC
cdr3_aa: CASSGDRDNEQYF

clone_size: few
v_call: TRBV10-3
d_call: -
j_call: TRBJ2-6
cdr3_nt: TGTGCCATCAAAGGGTTGGGGGCCAACGTCCTGACTTTC
cdr3_aa: CAIKGLGANVLTF

clone_size: -
v_call: TRBV7-9
d_call: -
j_call: TRBJ2-3
cdr3_nt: TGTGCCAGCAGCGAGCAGGGGCTAAGAGATACGCAGTATTTT
cdr3_aa: CASSEQGLRDTQYF

clone_size: -
v_call: TRBV27
d_call: TRBD1
j_call: TRBJ1-2
cdr3_nt: TGTGCCAGCAGTCGGACAGGGGGCGAGAGCTATGGCTACACCTTC
cdr3_aa: CASSRTGGESYGYTF

clone_size: -
v_call: TRBV3-1
d_call: -
j_call: TRBJ1-2
cdr3_nt: TGTGCCAGCAGCCTGGGCTCAAGAGATGGCTACACCTTC
cdr3_aa: CASSLGSRDGYTF

clone_size: -
v_call: TRBV9
d_call: -
j_call: TRBJ2-5
cdr3_nt: TGTGCCAGCAGCGGGCTACAGGGAGGGCAAGAGACCCAGTACTTC
cdr3_aa: CASSGLQGGQETQYF

clone_size: -
v_call: TRBV2
d_call: TRBD2
j_call: TRBJ2-7
cdr3_nt: TGTGCCAGCAGTAGGACTAGCAGGTACGAGCAGTACTTC
cdr3_aa: CASSRTSRYEQYF

clone_size: -
v_call: TRBV7-9
d_call: -
j_call: TRBJ1-2
cdr3_nt: TGTGCCACCCACCACGGACCCTATGGCTACACCTTC
cdr3_aa: CATHHGPYGYTF

clone_size: -
v_call: TRBV20-1
d_call: -
j_call: TRBJ2-3
cdr3_nt: TGCAGTGCTAGGAGGGCAGGCACAGATACGCAGTATTTT
cdr3_aa: CSARRAGTDTQYF

clone_size: -
v_call: TRBV28
d_call: -
j_call: TRBJ2-7
cdr3_nt: TGTGCCACCTGGACTAAGGCCCACTACGAGCAGTACTTC
cdr3_aa: CATWTKAHYEQYF

clone_size: once
v_call: TRBV20-1
d_call: -
j_call: TRBJ1-1
cdr3_nt: TGCAGTCCCTATCGGGGGTTTCGGACTGAAGCTTTCTTT
cdr3_aa: CSPYRGFRTEAFF

clone_size: -
v_call: TRBV27
d_call: -
j_call: TRBJ1-2
cdr3_nt: TGTGCCAGCAGTTTAGGAGTCCTCAGTCCTACTGGCTACACCTTC
cdr3_aa: CASSLGVLSPTGYTF

clone_size: -
v_call: TRBV29-1
d_call: -
j_call: TRBJ1-4
cdr3_nt: TGCAGCGTTGTGGAGGGCGGTAATGAAAAACTGTTTTTT
cdr3_aa: CSVVEGGNEKLFF

clone_size: few
v_call: TRBV20-1
d_call: -
j_call: TRBJ2-7
cdr3_nt: TGCAGTGCTAGAGATGTAACAGCGCCTATAACCTACGAGCAGTACTTC
cdr3_aa: CSARDVTAPITYEQYF

clone_size: -
v_call: TRBV20-1
d_call: TRBD2
j_call: TRBJ2-2
cdr3_nt: TGCAGTGCTAGTCGGCTAGCGGGGGACACCGGGGAGCTGTTTTTT
cdr3_aa: CSASRLAGDTGELFF

clone_size: -
v_call: TRBV7-2
d_call: TRBD1
j_call: TRBJ2-5
cdr3_nt: TGTGCCGGCAGCTTACGACAGGGCATGGATGGGACCCAGTACTTC
cdr3_aa: CAGSLRQGMDGTQYF

clone_size: -
v_call: TRBV2
d_call: TRBD1
j_call: TRBJ1-1
cdr3_nt: TGTGCCAGCAGAACCCAGTCGGGACCGACAGGGAAGAACACTGAAGCTTTCTTT
cdr3_aa: CASRTQSGPTGKNTEAFF

clone_size: once
v_call: TRBV20-1
d_call: -
j_call: TRBJ1-6
cdr3_nt: TGCAGTGCTAGGGGGGGGACTGGGGGGCCGTCCTATAATTCACCCCTCCACTTT
cdr3_aa: CSARGGTGGPSYNSPLHF

clone_size: -
v_call: TRBV25-1
d_call: -
j_call: TRBJ1-4
cdr3_nt: TGTGCCAGTAGATCGGGCAGGGGAGGTGAAAAACTGTTTTTT
cdr3_aa: CASRSGRGGEKLFF

clone_size: many
v_call: TRBV3-1
d_call: -
j_call: TRBJ1-5
cdr3_nt: TGTGCCAGCAGCCAAGGACGTGACCAGCCCCAGCATTTT
cdr3_aa: CASSQGRDQPQHF

clone_size: -
v_call: TRBV28
d_call: -
j_call: TRBJ2-4
cdr3_nt: TGTGCCAGCAGTCTTAGCGGAGGAGCCAAAAACATTCAGTACTTC
cdr3_aa: CASSLSGGAKNIQYF

clone_size: -
v_call: TRBV4-2
d_call: -
j_call: TRBJ1-1
cdr3_nt: TGTGCCAGCAGCCAAGATACGGGGAACACTGAAGCTTTCTTT
cdr3_aa: CASSQDTGNTEAFF

clone_size: -
v_call: TRBV18
d_call: TRBD1
j_call: TRBJ2-3
cdr3_nt: TGTGCCAGCTCTTCCCCGACCGGGACAGTCACAGATACGCAGTATTTT
cdr3_aa: CASSSPTGTVTDTQYF

clone_size: -
v_call: TRBV4-3
d_call: -
j_call: TRBJ2-4
cdr3_nt: TGCGCCAGCAGCCAAGACCGAAGAATCACCATTCAGTACTTC
cdr3_aa: CASSQDRRITIQYF

clone_size: -
v_call: TRBV4-2
d_call: -
j_call: TRBJ2-5
cdr3_nt: TGTGCCAGCAGCCAAGAGTTAGTAGGTTACGGGACCCAGTACTTC
cdr3_aa: CASSQELVGYGTQYF

clone_size: few
v_call: TRBV28
d_call: TRBD2
j_call: TRBJ2-5
cdr3_nt: TGTGCCAGCAGTTTTTGGGGCAGCGGGAGAGAAGAGACCCAGTACTTC
cdr3_aa: CASSFWGSGREETQYF

clone_size: -
v_call: TRBV7-9
d_call: -
j_call: TRBJ2-1
cdr3_nt: TGTGCCAGCAGCTTCCGGGATGGAAAGGGCCACAATGAGCAGTTCTTC
cdr3_aa: CASSFRDGKGHNEQFF

clone_size: -
v_call: TRBV5-1
d_call: -
j_call: TRBJ1-5
cdr3_nt: TGCGCCAGCAGCCCCCGCGGAGGGGGAGGAAATCAGCCCCAGCATTTT
cdr3_aa: CASSPRGGGGNQPQHF

clone_size: -
v_call: TRBV4-3
d_call: -
j_call: TRBJ2-2
cdr3_nt: TGCGCCAGCAGCCAAGGGTGGGGCGGGGAGCTGTTTTTT
cdr3_aa: CASSQGWGGELFF

clone_size: -
v_call: TRBV7-2
d_call: -
j_call: TRBJ2-3
cdr3_nt: TGTGCCAGCAGCCCGGGACTTCACACAGATACGCAGTATTTT
cdr3_aa: CASSPGLHTDTQYF

clone_size: -
v_call: TRBV6-2/TRBV6-3
d_call: -
j_call: TRBJ2-7
cdr3_nt: TGTGCCAGCAGTTACTCGTCCGGGACCTCCTACGAGCAGTACTTC
cdr3_aa: CASSYSSGTSYEQYF

clone_size: -
v_call: TRBV20-1
d_call: TRBD2
j_call: TRBJ2-7
cdr3_nt: TGCAGTGCTAGACCATGGACTAGCGGGAGGGGAAACGAGCAGTACTTC
cdr3_aa: CSARPWTSGRGNEQYF

clone_size: -
v_call: TRBV29-1
d_call: -
j_call: TRBJ1-2
cdr3_nt: TGCAGCGTTGACCCCGAGGGGCCGCCCTATGGCTACACCTTC
cdr3_aa: CSVDPEGPPYGYTF

clone_size: -
v_call: TRBV7-9
d_call: -
j_call: TRBJ2-7
cdr3_nt: TGTGCCAGCAGCTTCCCCACGGGGGACGAGCAGTACTTC
cdr3_aa: CASSFPTGDEQYF

clone_size: -
v_call: TRBV10-3
d_call: TRBD1
j_call: TRBJ2-5
cdr3_nt: TGTGCCACCGGGACAGGACAAGAGACCCGGTACTTC
cdr3_aa: CATGTGQETRYF

clone_size: -
v_call: TRBV20-1
d_call: TRBD1
j_call: TRBJ2-7
cdr3_nt: TGCAGTGCTGGAGGAACCTCCGGGACAGTGACCCTCGAGCAGTACTTC
cdr3_aa: CSAGGTSGTVTLEQYF

clone_size: -
v_call: TRBV20-1
d_call: -
j_call: TRBJ2-7
cdr3_nt: TGCAGTGCTAGAGAATCGGGGAGGAACGAGCAGTACTTC
cdr3_aa: CSARESGRNEQYF

clone_size: -
v_call: TRBV11-3
d_call: TRBD2
j_call: TRBJ2-5
cdr3_nt: TGTGCCAGCAGCTTTGGACTAGCGGAGACCCAGTATTTC
cdr3_aa: CASSFGLAETQYF

clone_size: -
v_call: TRBV20-1
d_call: TRBD1
j_call: TRBJ2-7
cdr3_nt: TGCAGTGCTCCGGGACAGAGCTCCTACGAGCAGTACTTC
cdr3_aa: CSAPGQSSYEQYF

clone_size: -
v_call: TRBV7-9
d_call: -
j_call: TRBJ1-2
cdr3_nt: TGTGCCAGCAGCGGAAGGGTGGGCAGGGACTATGGCTACACCTTC
cdr3_aa: CASSGRVGRDYGYTF

clone_size: many
v_call: TRBV28
d_call: -
j_call: TRBJ2-1
cdr3_nt: TGTGCCAGCAGTTTTCTGCGGCCCTACAATGAGCAGTTCTTC
cdr3_aa: CASSFLRPYNEQFF

clone_size: -
v_call: TRBV7-9
d_call: -
j_call: TRBJ2-3
cdr3_nt: TGTGCCAGCAGCCCCGTTGGTGGGGAGACAGATACGCAGTATTTT
cdr3_aa: CASSPVGGETDTQYF

clone_size: -
v_call: TRBV7-9
d_call: -
j_call: TRBJ1-2
cdr3_nt: TGTGCCAGCAGCTTTTTTCCAGAAAACTATGGCTACACCTTC
cdr3_aa: CASSFFPENYGYTF